Sequencing of this T cell receptor beta chain was carried out in a study of T cell repertoires in cytomegalovirus infection. MiXCR, applied by TCRdb to the reads, yields one record per CDR3 protein. The sample includes 200,000 to 250,000 distinct CDR3 sequences, roughly an eighth of them seen just once. In the case of this clonotype: A much bigger clone sits one base away, suggesting this may be a read error.

The CDR3 consists of 14 residues. Germline V gene lookup returns CDR1 SGHTA and CDR2 FQGTGA. Losses at the gene ends were 2 bases for V and 2 bases for J; bases not matched to a gene: 2. J is TRBJ2-7 and V is TRBV7-3; 8 bases match TRBD1. The material sequenced was PBMCs. The clonotype comes from a human donor in good health (CMV status not recorded). Some clones in this sample may be carry-over from other donors' samples. In DNA form, the CDR3 reads TGTGCCAGCAGCTTACCACAGGGGGCCTACGAGCAGTACTTC. Amino acid sequence: CASSLPQGAYEQYF.